This note documents a single TCR beta chain sequence. Authors' analysis steps: Amplifying reference gene primers gave estimates of nucleated cell counts. TCRdb's copy holds only in-frame clones and misses some; the assay was immunoSEQ multiplex PCR. The D gene and trimming were derived from the DNA, and the V and J assignments and clone size from that table. This sample has about 150,000 clones, with 81% found just once. Germline V gene data show CDR1 as SEHNR and CDR2 as FQNEAQ (reference sequence). The V gene lost 5 bases and the J gene lost 0 bases, with 17 bases spanning the gap. This CDR3 comprises 16 residues. The data were taken from a study of blood T cell repertoires in COVID-19. Overall study: COVID-19 samples from acute and convalescent phases originated in the United States, Italy and Spain. From T cells, B-cell-depleted T cells, or PBMCs came the material, which was cDNA or gDNA.

Sequenced input: peripheral blood. V gene TRBV7-9 combines with J gene TRBJ2-7; the D gene is possibly TRBD2 (8 bases). The sequence was collected from a human donor with acute or convalescent COVID-19. The donor label of this sample is uncertain. In DNA, the CDR3 is TGTGCCAGCAGCCCGGGGGGGACAGTGAGCTCCTACGAGCAGTACTTC. It encodes CASSPGGTVSSYEQYF.